This entry lists 26 T cell receptor beta chains sequenced from one sample in a study of cytomegalovirus exposure and HLA in healthy donors. This table comes from immunoSEQ multiplex PCR, and its TCRdb copy is limited to in-frame clones, with some not included. The top ten hold approximately 1% of the sample, which has under 350,000 clones, around 85% seen once. Sequencing input: PBMCs. The source is a woman aged 18-35 years in good health and CMV-seronegative.

The gene calls are TRBV5-4 and TRBJ2-2; D possibly corresponds to TRBD1 (5 bases). Deletions cut 4 bases from V and 5 bases from J, with 9 bases between. Germline V gene lookup returns CDR1 SGHNT and CDR2 YYREEE (reference sequence). This CDR3 has 13 amino acids. CDR3 region: CASSIRQTGELFF. The CDR3 DNA sequence: TGTGCCAGCAGCATCCGACAGACCGGGGAGCTGTTTTTT.

This chain connects TRBV11-3 to TRBJ2-5, with D possibly being TRBD1 (5 bases). CDR3 size: 13 residues. V was trimmed by 1 base and J by 5 bases, leaving 8 bases between them. CDR1 SGHNT and CDR2 YENEEA come from the germline V gene. The CDR3 region has the DNA TGTGCCAGCAGCTTAGCAGGGCTCGAGACCCAGTACTTC. It encodes CASSLAGLETQYF.

The rearrangement joins TRBV7-2 to TRBJ2-3; 9 nucleotides match TRBD2. V shed 5 bases, J shed 1 base, and the junction held 4 bases outside the gene matches. The CDR3 sequence is 15 residues long. In germline, CDR1 is SGHTA, CDR2 FQGNSA. CDR3: CASSQTSGGTDTQYF. The CDR3, as DNA: TGTGCCAGCAGCCAGACTAGCGGAGGCACAGATACGCAGTATTTT. Full variable domain (remainder filled in from reference TRBV7-2 and TRBJ2-3): GAGVSQSPSNKVTEKGKDVELRCDPISGHTALYWYRQSLGQGLEFLIYFQGNSAPDKSGLPSDRFSAERTGGSVSTLTIQRTQQEDSAVYLCASSQTSGGTDTQYFGPGTRLTVL.

This chain connects TRBV9 to TRBJ2-7, with a tentative D call TRBD2 (5 bases). Between the trimmed V and J ends, which lost 2 bases and 4 bases, there was a span of 22 bases. From germline, CDR1 is SGDLS and CDR2 YYNGEE. The CDR3 sequence is 17 residues long. CDR3 loop: CASSVSVGVGTTYEQYF. The CDR3 DNA reads TGTGCCAGCAGCGTCTCGGTGGGAGTAGGAACCACGTACGAGCAGTACTTC.

This chain joins TRBV5-1 and TRBJ2-6, with 15 bases identical to TRBD2. V lost 0 bases to trimming and J lost 10 bases; unmatched junction nucleotides: 8. The V gene's germline CDR1 is SGHRS and CDR2 YFSETQ. The CDR3 totals 18 residues. The CDR3 coding sequence is TGCGCCAGCAGCTTGGTACCGGGACTAGCGGGAGGCTTGAACGTCCTGACTTTC. Translation: CASSLVPGLAGGLNVLTF.

The CDR3 DNA reads TGTGCCAGCAGCGGTGACAGGGGCGGGGATCAGCCCCAGCATTTT. Protein product: CASSGDRGGDQPQHF. The chain couples TRBV9 to TRBJ1-5; 8 bases match TRBD1. V gave up 3 bases and J gave up 5 bases; unmatched junction bases: 7. Per the germline V gene, CDR1 is SGDLS and CDR2 is YYNGEE. The length of the CDR3 is 15 residues.

The gene calls are TRBV5-5 and TRBJ2-7, with 8 bases fitting TRBD1. J was trimmed by 6 bases and V by 5 bases; bases with no gene match: 13. Germline CDR1 and CDR2: SGHKS and YYEKEE (reference sequence). The CDR3 spans 15 residues. CDR3 in amino acids: CASSHTGTGLGEQYF. DNA of the CDR3: TGTGCCAGCAGTCATACCGGGACAGGTCTCGGCGAGCAGTACTTC.

The chain recombines TRBV10-1 with TRBJ2-7; D possibly corresponds to TRBD2 (5 bases). V was clipped by 2 bases and J by 3 bases, with 17 bases between them. In germline, CDR1 is WNHNN, CDR2 SYGVQD (reference sequence). The CDR3 has 16 amino acids. In DNA form, the CDR3 reads TGCGCCAGCAGTGAGCGTATTGGACTGGACCTCTACGAGCAGTACTTC. As protein: CASSERIGLDLYEQYF.

The J gene is TRBJ2-7, the V gene TRBV27; 9 bases align to TRBD1. Germline V gene lookup returns CDR1 MNHEY and CDR2 SMNVEV (reference sequence). This CDR3 is built from 17 residues. V shed 0 bases, J shed 2 bases, and the junction held 8 bases outside the gene matches. This chain's CDR3 is CASSLSYGTGKAYEQYF. In DNA form, the CDR3 reads TGTGCCAGCAGTTTATCGTACGGGACAGGGAAGGCCTACGAGCAGTACTTC.

This clone was detected a few times. The rearrangement links TRBV27 to TRBJ1-4, with 9 nucleotides matching TRBD1. The germline V gene encodes CDR1 MNHEY and CDR2 SMNVEV (reference sequence). This CDR3 has 16 residues. The junction had 6 bases not matched to a gene; V was cut back by 6 bases and J by 1 base. The CDR3 loop is CASRPRDRVTNEKLFF. CDR3 DNA: TGTGCCAGCAGGCCCCGGGACAGGGTAACTAATGAAAAACTGTTTTTT.

V is TRBV4-3 and J is TRBJ2-7, with 7 nucleotides matching TRBD2. Looked up from germline, CDR1 is LGHNA and CDR2 is YSLEER. The CDR3 covers 13 residues. V was pared by 0 bases and J by 4 bases, with 0 bases of the junction left unmatched. In DNA, the CDR3 is TGCGCCAGCAGCCAAGATAGCGGGTACGAGCAGTACTTC. It specifies CASSQDSGYEQYF.

This chain links TRBV7-3 with TRBJ2-1, with 10 bases fitting TRBD2. The CDR3 extends over 15 amino acids. The germline gives CDR1 SGHTA, CDR2 FQGTGA. The ends lost 2 bases at V and 8 bases at J; junction bases unmatched: 6. CDR3 in amino acids: CASSLGTSVGHEQFF. The DNA of the CDR3 is TGTGCCAGCAGCTTAGGGACTAGCGTGGGCCATGAGCAGTTCTTC.

This clone was counted a single time. This chain links TRBV11-2 with TRBJ2-6; D is possibly TRBD2 (6 bases). The germline V gene encodes CDR1 SGHAT and CDR2 FQNNGV. The CDR3 loop spans 16 amino acids. V lost 5 bases to trimming and J lost 2 bases, with 13 bases between them. CDR3 protein: CASSGGGKAGANVLTF. CDR3 DNA sequence: TGTGCCAGCAGCGGCGGAGGGAAGGCTGGGGCCAACGTCCTGACTTTC.

The chain has TRBV9 and TRBJ2-1; 15 bases fit TRBD2. J lost 0 bases, V lost 3 bases, and 7 bases had no gene match. The CDR3 has 19 amino acids. Germline V gene lookup returns CDR1 SGDLS and CDR2 YYNGEE. The CDR3 DNA is TGTGCCAGCAGCGACCCCGGGACTAGCGGGAGGTTCTCCTACAATGAGCAGTTCTTC. It is translated as CASSDPGTSGRFSYNEQFF.

V usage is TRBV28 and J usage is TRBJ1-5; 9 bases are shared with TRBD1. The germline V gene has CDR1 MDHEN and CDR2 SYDVKM. The CDR3 consists of 15 residues. The trim removed 6 bases at V and 2 bases at J, leaving 5 bases unmatched. The CDR3 DNA sequence: TGTGCCAGCAGGATACAGGGGGCCGGCAATCAGCCCCAGCATTTT. It codes for CASRIQGAGNQPQHF.

CDR3 sequence (DNA): TGTGCCAGCAGCGACAGGGCCGATCAGCCCCAGCATTTT. Protein product: CASSDRADQPQHF. The chain uses TRBV7-2 and TRBJ1-5, with TRBD1 matching 7 bases. V lost 5 bases, J lost 5 bases, and 3 bases stayed unmatched. Germline CDR1 and CDR2: SGHTA and FQGNSA. The CDR3 runs 13 residues.

This clone was counted a single time. This chain uses TRBV28 with TRBJ2-5; possible D gene TRBD2, 5 bases. Trimming took 5 bases from V and 2 from J, leaving 9 bases between them. Looked up from germline, CDR1 is MDHEN and CDR2 is SYDVKM. The CDR3 contains 13 residues. The CDR3 sequence is CASSPGMQETQYF. DNA of the CDR3: TGTGCCAGCAGTCCCGGGATGCAAGAGACCCAGTACTTC. Full variable domain (missing parts from reference TRBV28 and TRBJ2-5): DVKVTQSSRYLVKRTGEKVFLECVQDMDHENMFWYRQDPGLGLRLIYFSYDVKMKEKGDIPEGYSVSREKKERFSLILESASTNQTSMYLCASSPGMQETQYFGPGTRLLVL.

The chain combines TRBV6-6 with TRBJ2-1; TRBD1 aligns across 7 bases. From germline, CDR1 is MNHNY and CDR2 SVGAGI (reference sequence). CDR3 length: 15 amino acids. V shed 3 bases and J 5 bases; nucleotides not matched to a gene: 7. The CDR3 sequence is CASSYVGQADNEQFF. CDR3 DNA: TGTGCCAGCAGTTATGTAGGACAGGCCGACAATGAGCAGTTCTTC.

The J gene is TRBJ2-5, the V gene TRBV7-7; the D gene is possibly TRBD1 (6 bases). Deletions cut 4 bases from V and 5 bases from J, with 14 bases between. Germline CDR1 is SSHAT and CDR2 is FNYEAQ (reference sequence). The CDR3 spans 14 residues. Here the CDR3 DNA reads TGTGCCAGCAGCTCAAATGGGGGCTGGGAGACCCAGTACTTC. This encodes CASSSNGGWETQYF.

The chain has TRBV6-4 and TRBJ1-5; D is ambiguous. Trimming stripped 3 bases from V and 0 bases from J, with 9 bases between. The CDR3 totals 15 residues. Germline V CDR1 and CDR2: MRHNA, SNTAGT. The CDR3 loop is CASSDWHNSNQPQHF. CDR3 DNA: TGTGCCAGCAGTGATTGGCACAATAGCAATCAGCCCCAGCATTTT.

This clone was seen a few times. This sequence joins TRBV6-4 and TRBJ2-5, with a tentative D call TRBD2 (5 bases). The CDR3 contains 14 residues. Germline values: CDR1 MRHNA, CDR2 SNTAGT. Between the trimmed V and J ends, which lost 6 bases and 5 bases, there was a span of 16 bases. The CDR3 DNA follows: TGTGCCAGCAGCCCCACTAGTCTCGGGGAGACCCAGTACTTC. Its translation: CASSPTSLGETQYF.

The rearrangement links TRBV7-4 to TRBJ2-7; 7 bases agree with TRBD1. The junction had 12 bases not matched to a gene; V was cut back by 5 bases and J by 5 bases. This CDR3 is built from 15 residues. Germline values: CDR1 SGHVT, CDR2 SQSDAQ. CDR3 nucleotides: TGTGCCAGCAGCCTGGGACACCAGGGGGACGACGAGCAGTACTTC. Its protein is CASSLGHQGDDEQYF.

The V and J genes are TRBV19 and TRBJ1-5; no clear D gene. V was cut by 3 bases and J by 0 bases, with 9 bases left in between. The CDR3 sequence is 15 residues long. Germline lookup yields CDR1 LNHDA and CDR2 SQIVND (reference sequence). The CDR3 nucleotides are TGTGCCAGTAGTATGGAGGTAAATAGCAATCAGCCCCAGCATTTT. It specifies CASSMEVNSNQPQHF.

The V gene is TRBV5-8, the J gene TRBJ2-7; D possibly corresponds to TRBD2 (6 bases). The CDR3 is 13 amino acids. CDR1 SGHTS and CDR2 YDEGEE come from the germline V gene. Trimming removed 7 bases from V and 5 bases from J, with 16 bases in between. The CDR3 loop reads CASCLGGFHEQYF. CDR3 coding DNA: TGTGCCAGCTGCCTCGGGGGTTTCCACGAGCAGTACTTC.

Only one count was recorded for this clone. The chain couples TRBV6-1 to TRBJ1-1; D perhaps matches TRBD1 (5 bases). The V gene's germline CDR1 is MNHNS and CDR2 SASEGT. Trimming left V 2 bases short and J 4 bases short, with 8 bases between. This CDR3 is 13 amino acids long. CDR3 in DNA: TGTGCCAGCAGTGAACAGGGTGGCACTGAAGCTTTCTTT. Protein: CASSEQGGTEAFF.

This clone occurred a few times. The chain carries TRBV2 and TRBJ1-2; 8 nucleotides agree with TRBD1. The germline gives CDR1 SNHLY, CDR2 FYNNEI. V shed 7 bases and J 4 bases; nucleotides not matched to a gene: 8. This CDR3 has 14 residues. CDR3 amino acids: CASIEETGGYGYTF. As DNA, the CDR3 is TGTGCCAGCATTGAGGAAACAGGGGGCTATGGCTACACCTTC.